This TCR beta chain derives from a study of cytomegalovirus exposure and HLA in healthy donors. The germline V gene encodes CDR1 SGDLS and CDR2 YYNGEE. The CDR3 extends over 18 amino acids. Between the trimmed V and J ends, which lost 3 bases and 0 bases, there was a span of 21 bases. General study results and limits: Excluded were some V segments that proved indistinguishable, including TRBV6-2 and TRBV6-3.

Regarding this clone: Its antigen is unknown.

13 Jbeta primers and 60 Vbeta primers were used for the PCR. TCRdb keeps only in-frame clones here, not all; method: immunoSEQ multiplex PCR. The profile shows 55,000 to 85,000 clones, roughly 68% of them singletons. The sequence was obtained from a woman in her forties or fifties in good health and CMV-seronegative. V and J are TRBV9 and TRBJ1-1; D is possibly TRBD1 (6 bases). The sample taken for sequencing was PBMCs. Written as DNA, the CDR3 is TGTGCCAGCAGCGCCGAGCTGGACAGAAGTTTTATGAACACTGAAGCTTTCTTT. Translated: CASSAELDRSFMNTEAFF.